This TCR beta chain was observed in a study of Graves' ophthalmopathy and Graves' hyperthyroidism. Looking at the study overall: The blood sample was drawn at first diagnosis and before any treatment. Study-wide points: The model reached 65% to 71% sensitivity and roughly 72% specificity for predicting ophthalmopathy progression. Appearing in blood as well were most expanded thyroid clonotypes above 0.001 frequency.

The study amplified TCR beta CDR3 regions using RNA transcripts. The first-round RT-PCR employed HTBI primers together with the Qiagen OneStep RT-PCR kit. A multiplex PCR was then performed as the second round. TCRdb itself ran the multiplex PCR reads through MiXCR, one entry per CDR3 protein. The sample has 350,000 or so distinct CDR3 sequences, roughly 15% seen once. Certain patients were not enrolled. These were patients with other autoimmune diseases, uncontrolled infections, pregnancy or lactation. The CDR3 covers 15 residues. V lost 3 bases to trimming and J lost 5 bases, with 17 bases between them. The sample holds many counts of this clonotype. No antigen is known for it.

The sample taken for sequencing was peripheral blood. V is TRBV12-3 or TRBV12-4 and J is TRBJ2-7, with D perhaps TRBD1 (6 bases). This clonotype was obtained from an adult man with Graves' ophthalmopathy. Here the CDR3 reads CASSLTGVSANEQYF. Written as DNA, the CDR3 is TGTGCCAGCAGTTTGACAGGTGTTAGCGCGAACGAGCAGTACTTC.